This T cell receptor beta chain was profiled in a study of OX40 agonist ivuxolimab in advanced cancers. This clone was detected only a few times. Its antigen is as yet unknown. The method was immunoSEQ multiplex PCR; TCRdb's version includes in-frame clones alone and lacks a portion of them. The sample includes 65,000 to 80,000 clones, approximately 91% of them seen just once. Study-wide points: Among patients with partial responses at 0.1-3.0 mg/kg, clonal expansion was among the lowest.

This sequence originates from an adult with an advanced solid tumor such as melanoma, head and neck, liver or kidney cancer. Specimen: CD4+ or CD8+ T cells sorted from blood, collected in a trial of the OX40 agonist ivuxolimab.

CDR3 amino acids: CAWSVLSEAFF. The CDR3 bases are TGTGCCTGGAGTGTACTGTCTGAAGCTTTCTTT. The chain links TRBV30 to TRBJ1-1, with D uncertain. Trimming stripped 0 bases from V and 6 bases from J, with 5 bases between. Germline V lookup: CDR1 GTSNPN, CDR2 SVGIG (reference sequence). The CDR3 runs 11 residues.